The T cell receptor beta chain described here comes from a study of response to subunit inactivated influenza vaccine. Study-level findings and limits: Each seasonal influenza vaccination, the authors suggested, recruits few new T cells.

Remarks on this clonotype: The antigen remains undetermined.

The CDR3 runs 14 residues. After removal of 2 bases from V and 10 bases from J, the junction contained 3 bases not matched to a gene. TCRdb analysed the RT-PCR reads with MiXCR anew, one entry per CDR3 protein. This sample has more than 450,000 distinct CDR3 sequences, with about 10% found just once. Sequenced material: PBMCs from blood, taken on the day of vaccination. This TCR was sampled from a man between 45 and 60 years old who received an inactivated influenza vaccine. The chain combines TRBV12-3 or TRBV12-4 with TRBJ2-1; the match to TRBD1 covers 12 bases. CDR3 sequence reads: CASSLRDRGREQFF. The DNA of the CDR3 is TGTGCCAGCAGTTTAAGGGACAGGGGGCGCGAGCAGTTCTTC.